The T cell receptor (beta chain) under discussion was sequenced for a study of T cell responses to AZD1222 COVID-19 vaccine. This CDR3 is built from 13 residues. Trimming removed 6 bases at V and 2 bases at J, with 8 bases between. This table comes from immunoSEQ multiplex PCR, and its TCRdb copy is limited to in-frame clones, with some not included. The sample comprises roughly 130,000 clones, more than 85% of which are singletons, and 2.8% rests with the top ten. The sequence was obtained from an adult in good health. The chain recombines TRBV12-3 or TRBV12-4 with TRBJ2-1; maybe TRBD2 (5 bases). The sequencing here drew on peripheral blood, taken on day 0 of AZD1222 vaccination. The CDR3 region has the DNA TGTGCCAGCAGACTAGTCACCTACAATGAGCAGTTCTTC. Protein product: CASRLVTYNEQFF.